These 7 T cell receptor beta chains came from one sample sequenced in a study of T cells in Graves' hyperthyroidism and ophthalmopathy. RNA transcripts served as the template for amplifying TCR beta CDR3 regions. The HTBI primer set drove a first-round RT-PCR of the TCR CDR3. TCRdb ran MiXCR on the multiplex PCR reads and lists one entry per CDR3 protein. The data hold about 350,000 distinct CDR3 sequences, with approximately 15% observed a single time. Sequenced input: blood. The receptors shown here come from a woman aged 25-40 years with Graves' hyperthyroidism.

This clonotype has ten or more counts. The chain uses TRBV19 and TRBJ1-2, with D unclear. CDR3 size: 15 residues. V shed 4 bases and J shed 0 bases, with 12 bases lying between them. CDR1 LNHDA and CDR2 SQIVND come from the germline V gene (reference sequence). CDR3 amino acids: CASSTSTSSNYGYTF. The CDR3 region has the DNA TGTGCCAGTAGTACTAGCACCTCATCTAACTATGGCTACACCTTC.

This clonotype was found many times. The chain carries TRBV20-1 and TRBJ2-2; the D gene is possibly TRBD2 (5 bases). CDR3 length: 12 amino acids. Looked up from germline, CDR1 is DFQATT and CDR2 is SNEGSKA (reference sequence). V lost 5 bases to trimming and J lost 3 bases, with 7 bases between them. CDR3 coding DNA: TGCAGTGCTCGGGGATACACCGGGGAGCTGTTTTTT. This translates into CSARGYTGELFF.

This clonotype was counted ten times or more. V usage is TRBV7-2 and J usage is TRBJ2-7, with a weak D call TRBD2 (5 bases). The CDR3 runs to 14 residues. Germline lookup yields CDR1 SGHTA and CDR2 FQGNSA. Trimming took off 6 bases at V and 2 bases at J, with 14 bases between the two ends. The chain's CDR3 is CASSPGILTYEQYF. CDR3 sequence (DNA): TGTGCCAGCAGTCCCGGGATCCTCACCTACGAGCAGTACTTC.

The table lists this clonotype with many counts. The chain recombines TRBV2 with TRBJ1-6, with D possibly TRBD1 on 6 matching bases. CDR3 length: 16 amino acids. Trimming left V 3 bases short and J 9 bases short, with 18 bases between. The germline V gene encodes CDR1 SNHLY and CDR2 FYNNEI. The CDR3 nucleotides are TGTGCCAGCAGTGACCCGACAGGCGGAAGGGGTTCACCCCTCCACTTT. Protein product: CASSDPTGGRGSPLHF.

On this clonotype: Its ends do not fully match the called genes, so a read error is possible. The rearrangement links TRBV27 to TRBJ2-5, with D possibly matching TRBD1 (6 bases). CDR1 and CDR2 from the germline V gene are MNHEY and SMNVEV (reference sequence). The length of the CDR3 is 13 residues. The CDR3 bases are TGTGCCAGCAGTTTACAGGGGTTAGAGACCCAGCACTTC. This codes for CASSLQGLETQHF.

The chain uses TRBV2 and TRBJ2-5; TRBD1 agrees at 9 bases. Germline assignment: CDR1 SNHLY and CDR2 FYNNEI. The trim removed 7 bases at V and 6 bases at J, leaving 6 bases unmatched. The CDR3 has 13 residues. The CDR3 region is CASIKDRGQTQYF. CDR3 in DNA: TGTGCCAGCATCAAGGACAGGGGACAGACCCAGTACTTC.

There are many counts of this clonotype. The rearrangement joins TRBV15 to TRBJ2-1; tentatively, D is TRBD1 (5 bases). Germline V gene data show CDR1 as LNHNV and CDR2 as YYDKDF (reference sequence). The CDR3 spans 15 residues. V lost 1 base and J 4 bases, leaving 11 bases between the germline ends. The CDR3 loop is CATSRVDRPYNEQFF. The CDR3 DNA sequence: TGTGCCACCAGCAGAGTTGACAGACCTTACAATGAGCAGTTCTTC.